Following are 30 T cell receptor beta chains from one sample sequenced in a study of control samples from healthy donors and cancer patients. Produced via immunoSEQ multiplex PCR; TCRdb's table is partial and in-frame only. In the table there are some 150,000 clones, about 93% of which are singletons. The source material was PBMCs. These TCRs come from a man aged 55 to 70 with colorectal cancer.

The CDR3 region is CASSMGLYNEKLFF. The CDR3 bases are TGTGCCAGTAGTATGGGACTCTATAATGAAAAACTGTTTTTT. V usage is TRBV19 and J usage is TRBJ1-4; weak D call: TRBD1 (5 bases). This CDR3 is 14 amino acids long. Germline assignment: CDR1 LNHDA and CDR2 SQIVND (reference sequence). With 3 bases removed from V and 4 bases from J, the gap between germline ends came to 9 bases.

The CDR3 reads CASSLSTTGSYGYTF. The DNA for the CDR3 is TGTGCCAGCAGTTTATCTACGACAGGGTCCTATGGCTACACCTTC. V usage is TRBV28 and J usage is TRBJ1-2, with 7 bases matching TRBD1. The CDR3 contains 15 residues. V shed 1 base, J shed 4 bases, and the junction held 6 bases outside the gene matches. Per the germline V gene, CDR1 is MDHEN and CDR2 is SYDVKM.

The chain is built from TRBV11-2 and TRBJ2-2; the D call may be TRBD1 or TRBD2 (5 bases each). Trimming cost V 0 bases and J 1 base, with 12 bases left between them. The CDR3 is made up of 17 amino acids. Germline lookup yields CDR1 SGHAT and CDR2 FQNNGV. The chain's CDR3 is CASSLEIRGGNTGELFF. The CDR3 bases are TGTGCCAGCAGCTTAGAAATTCGTGGGGGGAACACCGGGGAGCTGTTTTTT.

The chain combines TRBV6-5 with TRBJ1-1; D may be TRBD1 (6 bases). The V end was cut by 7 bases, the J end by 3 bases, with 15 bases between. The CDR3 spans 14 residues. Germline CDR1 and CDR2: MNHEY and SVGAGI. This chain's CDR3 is CASTLLQGYTEAFF. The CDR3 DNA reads TGTGCCAGCACCTTACTACAGGGATACACTGAAGCTTTCTTT.

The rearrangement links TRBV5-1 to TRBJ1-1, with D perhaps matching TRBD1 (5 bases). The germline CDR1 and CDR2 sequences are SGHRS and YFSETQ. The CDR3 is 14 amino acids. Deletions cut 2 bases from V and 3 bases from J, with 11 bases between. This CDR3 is CASSLGTVDTEAFF. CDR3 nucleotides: TGCGCCAGCAGCTTAGGGACGGTGGACACTGAAGCTTTCTTT.

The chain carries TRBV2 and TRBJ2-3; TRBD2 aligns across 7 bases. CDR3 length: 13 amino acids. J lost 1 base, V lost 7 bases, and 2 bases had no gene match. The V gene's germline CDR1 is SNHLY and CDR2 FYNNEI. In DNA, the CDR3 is TGTGCCAGCAAGCGGGGTGGCACAGATACGCAGTATTTT. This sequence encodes CASKRGGTDTQYF.

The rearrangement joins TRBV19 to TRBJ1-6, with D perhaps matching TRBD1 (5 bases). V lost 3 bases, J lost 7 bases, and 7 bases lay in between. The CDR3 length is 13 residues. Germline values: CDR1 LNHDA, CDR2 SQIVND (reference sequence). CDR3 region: CASSIGANSPLHF. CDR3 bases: TGTGCCAGTAGTATCGGGGCCAATTCACCCCTCCACTTT.

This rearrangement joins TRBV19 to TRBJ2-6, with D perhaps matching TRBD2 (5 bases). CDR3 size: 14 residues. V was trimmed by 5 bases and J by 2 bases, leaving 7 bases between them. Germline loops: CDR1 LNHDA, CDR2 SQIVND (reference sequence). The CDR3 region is CASSVGAGANVLTF. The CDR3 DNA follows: TGTGCCAGTAGTGTGGGAGCTGGGGCCAACGTCCTGACTTTC.

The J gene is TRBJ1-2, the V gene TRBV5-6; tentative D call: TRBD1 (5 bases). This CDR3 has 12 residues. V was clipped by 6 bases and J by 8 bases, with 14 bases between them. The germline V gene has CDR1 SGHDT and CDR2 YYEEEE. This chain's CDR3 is CASTIGAEGYTF. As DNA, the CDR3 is TGTGCCAGCACCATCGGGGCAGAGGGCTACACCTTC.

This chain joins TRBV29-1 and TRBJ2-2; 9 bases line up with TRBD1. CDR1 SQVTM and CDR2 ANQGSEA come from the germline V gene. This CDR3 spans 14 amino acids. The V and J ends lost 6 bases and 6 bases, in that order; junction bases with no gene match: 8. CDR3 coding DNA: TGCAGCGTCGCGGACAGGGGTAGTGCCGGGGAGCTGTTTTTT. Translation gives CSVADRGSAGELFF.

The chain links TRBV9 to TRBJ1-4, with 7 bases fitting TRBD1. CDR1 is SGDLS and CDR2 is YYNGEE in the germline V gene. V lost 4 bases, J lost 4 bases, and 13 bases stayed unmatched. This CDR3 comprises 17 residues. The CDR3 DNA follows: TGTGCCAGCAGCCCCCGGACAGGTCAGGGCTTTAATGAAAAACTGTTTTTT. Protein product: CASSPRTGQGFNEKLFF.

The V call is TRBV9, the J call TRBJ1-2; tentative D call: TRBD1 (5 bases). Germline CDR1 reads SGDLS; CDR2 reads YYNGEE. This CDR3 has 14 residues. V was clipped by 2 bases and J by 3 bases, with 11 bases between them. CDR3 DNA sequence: TGTGCCAGCAGCGTGGGAGGGGAGGACTATGGCTACACCTTC. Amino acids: CASSVGGEDYGYTF.

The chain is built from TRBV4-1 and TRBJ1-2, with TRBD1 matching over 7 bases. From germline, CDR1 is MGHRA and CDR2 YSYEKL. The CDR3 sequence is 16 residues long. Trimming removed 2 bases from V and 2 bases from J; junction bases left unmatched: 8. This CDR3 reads CASSQKYRGLNYGYTF. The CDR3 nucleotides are TGCGCCAGCAGCCAAAAGTACAGGGGTTTAAACTATGGCTACACCTTC.

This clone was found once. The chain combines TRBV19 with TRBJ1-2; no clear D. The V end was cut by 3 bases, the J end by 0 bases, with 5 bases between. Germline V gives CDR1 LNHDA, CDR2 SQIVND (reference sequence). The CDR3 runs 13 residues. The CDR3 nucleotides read TGTGCCAGTAGTATTCCAGCTAACTATGGCTACACCTTC. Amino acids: CASSIPANYGYTF. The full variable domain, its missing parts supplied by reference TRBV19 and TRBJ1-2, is DGGITQSPKYLFRKEGQNVTLSCEQNLNHDAMYWYRQDPGQGLRLIYYSQIVNDFQKGDIAEGYSVSREKKESFPLTVTSAQKNPTAFYLCASSIPANYGYTFGSGTRLTVV.

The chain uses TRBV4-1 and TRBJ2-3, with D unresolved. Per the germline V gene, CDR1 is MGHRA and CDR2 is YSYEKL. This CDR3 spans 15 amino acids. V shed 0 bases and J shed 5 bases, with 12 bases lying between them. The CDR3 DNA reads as TGCGCCAGCAGCCAAGATCGGGCCTCGCAAGATACGCAGTATTTT. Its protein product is CASSQDRASQDTQYF.

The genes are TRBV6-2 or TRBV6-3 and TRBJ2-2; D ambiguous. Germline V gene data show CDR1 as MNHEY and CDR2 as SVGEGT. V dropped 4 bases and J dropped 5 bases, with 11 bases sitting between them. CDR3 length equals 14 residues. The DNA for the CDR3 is TGTGCCAGCAGTTCGACCCGAACGACCGGGGAGCTGTTTTTT. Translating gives CASSSTRTTGELFF.

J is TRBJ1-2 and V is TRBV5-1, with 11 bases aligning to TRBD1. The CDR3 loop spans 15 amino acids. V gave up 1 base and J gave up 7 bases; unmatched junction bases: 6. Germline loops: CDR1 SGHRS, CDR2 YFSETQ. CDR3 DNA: TGCGCCAGCAGCTTGAGTGGACAGGGGGCAATTGGCTACACCTTC. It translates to CASSLSGQGAIGYTF.

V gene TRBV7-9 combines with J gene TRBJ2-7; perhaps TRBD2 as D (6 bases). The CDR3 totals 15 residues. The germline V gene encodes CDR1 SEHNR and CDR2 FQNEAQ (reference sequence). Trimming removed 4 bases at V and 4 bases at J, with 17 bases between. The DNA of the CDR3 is TGTGCCAGCAGCTCCTCGTCCGGGACTGGTTACGAGCAGTACTTC. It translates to CASSSSSGTGYEQYF.

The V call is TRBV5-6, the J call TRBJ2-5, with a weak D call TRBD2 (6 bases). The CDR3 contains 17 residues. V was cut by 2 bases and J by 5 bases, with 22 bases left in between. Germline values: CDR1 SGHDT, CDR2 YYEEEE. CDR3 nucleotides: TGTGCCAGCAGCTTACGGAGGGGCAGGTCAATCGTGGAGACCCAGTACTTC. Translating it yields CASSLRRGRSIVETQYF. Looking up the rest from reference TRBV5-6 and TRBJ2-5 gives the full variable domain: DAGVTQSPTHLIKTRGQQVTLRCSPKSGHDTVSWYQQALGQGPQFIFQYYEEEERQRGNFPDRFSGHQFPNYSSELNVNALLLGDSALYLCASSLRRGRSIVETQYFGPGTRLLVL.

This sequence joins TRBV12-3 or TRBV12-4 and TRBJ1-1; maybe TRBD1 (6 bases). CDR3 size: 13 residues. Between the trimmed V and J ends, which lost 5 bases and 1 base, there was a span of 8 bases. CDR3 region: CASSGGQNTEAFF. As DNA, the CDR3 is TGTGCCAGCAGTGGGGGACAGAACACTGAAGCTTTCTTT.

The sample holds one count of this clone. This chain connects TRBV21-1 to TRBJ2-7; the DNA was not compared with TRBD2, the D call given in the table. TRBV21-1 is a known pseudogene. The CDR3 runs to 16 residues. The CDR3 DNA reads TGTGCCAGCAGCCCACGGACTAGCGGGGGATCCTACGAGCAGTACTTC. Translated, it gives CASSPRTSGGSYEQYF.

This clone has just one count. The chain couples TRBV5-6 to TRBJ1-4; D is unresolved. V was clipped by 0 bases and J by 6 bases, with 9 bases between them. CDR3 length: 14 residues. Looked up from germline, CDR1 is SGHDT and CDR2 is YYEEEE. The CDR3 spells CASSLAYRDEKLFF. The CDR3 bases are TGTGCCAGCAGCTTGGCCTATAGGGATGAAAAACTGTTTTTT.

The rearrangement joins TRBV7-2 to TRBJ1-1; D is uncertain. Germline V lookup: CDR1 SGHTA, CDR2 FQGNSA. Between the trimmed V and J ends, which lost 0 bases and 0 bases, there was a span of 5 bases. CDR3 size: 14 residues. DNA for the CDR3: TGTGCCAGCAGCTTAGCGCTGGTGAACACTGAAGCTTTCTTT. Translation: CASSLALVNTEAFF.

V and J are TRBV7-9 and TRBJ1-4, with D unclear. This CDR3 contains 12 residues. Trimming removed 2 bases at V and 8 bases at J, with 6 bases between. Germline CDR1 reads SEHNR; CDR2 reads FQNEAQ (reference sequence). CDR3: CASSLNVEKLFF. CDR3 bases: TGTGCCAGCAGCTTAAACGTGGAAAAACTGTTTTTT.

The CDR3 bases are TGTGCCAGCAGCTTGGTCTGGACAGACACTGAAGCTTTCTTT. This gives the protein CASSLVWTDTEAFF. The chain combines TRBV5-6 with TRBJ1-1; D perhaps matches TRBD1 (6 bases). The CDR3 spans 14 residues. Trimming stripped 0 bases from V and 3 bases from J, with 9 bases between. In germline, CDR1 is SGHDT, CDR2 YYEEEE.

CDR3 DNA: TGTGCCAGCTCACCACCTCAGGGAGTAAGGAATCAGCCCCAGCATTTT. It yields the protein CASSPPQGVRNQPQHF. The V gene is TRBV18, the J gene TRBJ1-5, with D tentatively TRBD1 (5 bases). CDR3 length: 16 residues. CDR1 and CDR2 from the germline V gene are KGHSH and LQKENI. V lost 0 bases and J lost 4, with 13 bases in between.

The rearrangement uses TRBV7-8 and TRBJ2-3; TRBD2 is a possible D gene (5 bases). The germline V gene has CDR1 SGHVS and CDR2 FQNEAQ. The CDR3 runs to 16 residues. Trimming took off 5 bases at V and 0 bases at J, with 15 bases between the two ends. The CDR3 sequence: CASSPLSRTSTDTQYF. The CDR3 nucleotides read TGTGCCAGCAGCCCACTGTCCCGGACTAGCACAGATACGCAGTATTTT.

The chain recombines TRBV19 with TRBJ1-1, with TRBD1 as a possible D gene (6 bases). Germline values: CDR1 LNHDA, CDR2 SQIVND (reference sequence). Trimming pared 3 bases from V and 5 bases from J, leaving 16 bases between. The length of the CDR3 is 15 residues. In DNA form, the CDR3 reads TGTGCCAGTAGTATGCCCAGGGGAGGTGGTACTGAAGCTTTCTTT. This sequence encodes CASSMPRGGGTEAFF.

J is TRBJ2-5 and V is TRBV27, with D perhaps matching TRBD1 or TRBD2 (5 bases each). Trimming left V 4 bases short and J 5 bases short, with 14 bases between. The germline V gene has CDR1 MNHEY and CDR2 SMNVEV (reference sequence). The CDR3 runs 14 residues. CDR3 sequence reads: CASSSGTKRETQYF. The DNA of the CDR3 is TGTGCCAGCAGTTCCGGGACCAAGAGGGAGACCCAGTACTTC.

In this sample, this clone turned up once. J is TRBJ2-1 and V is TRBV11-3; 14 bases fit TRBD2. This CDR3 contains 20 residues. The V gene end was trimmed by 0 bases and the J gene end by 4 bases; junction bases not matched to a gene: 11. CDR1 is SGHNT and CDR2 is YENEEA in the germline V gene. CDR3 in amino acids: CASSLDPRTSGGLEYNEQFF. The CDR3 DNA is TGTGCCAGCAGCTTAGATCCCAGGACTAGCGGGGGGCTTGAATACAATGAGCAGTTCTTC.